A single sample is the source of the 27 T cell receptor beta chains below, sequenced in a study of OX40 agonist ivuxolimab in advanced cancers. Clones were sequenced by immunoSEQ multiplex PCR, and TCRdb holds only the in-frame ones, with some missing. The sample lists over 30,000 clones, around 90% occurring once. Sequenced here: CD4+ or CD8+ T cells sorted from blood, sampled in a trial of the OX40 agonist ivuxolimab. These receptors were taken from an adult with an advanced solid tumor such as melanoma, head and neck, liver or kidney cancer.

V is TRBV13 and J is TRBJ2-4; D uncertain. Germline V gene data show CDR1 as PRHDT and CDR2 as FYEKMQ (reference sequence). The CDR3 sequence is 11 residues long. The V gene lost 3 bases and the J gene lost 6 bases, with 3 bases spanning the gap. DNA for the CDR3: TGTGCCAGCAGCTTGGGAAACATTCAGTACTTC. This encodes CASSLGNIQYF.

V is TRBV11-2 and J is TRBJ2-5; D unresolved. Trimming took 2 bases from V and 5 from J, leaving 12 bases between them. The germline V gene encodes CDR1 SGHAT and CDR2 FQNNGV. The CDR3 is 14 residues long. The DNA of the CDR3 is TGTGCCAGCAGCTTACAACCCTTCGAGGAGACCCAGTACTTC. It encodes CASSLQPFEETQYF.

DNA of the CDR3: TGTGCCAGTGCCTCCAGCGGGACTAGCGGGAGGGGATACTTC. Translating it yields CASASSGTSGRGYF. The V call is TRBV27, the J call TRBJ2-7, with 16 bases aligning to TRBD2. V shed 9 bases and J 13 bases; nucleotides not matched to a gene: 12. Germline V CDR1 and CDR2: MNHEY, SMNVEV (reference sequence). The CDR3 extends over 14 amino acids.

The DNA of the CDR3 is TGTGCCAGCAGCAGGGACAGAACCCCCGAAGCTTTCTTT. It is translated as CASSRDRTPEAFF. The chain recombines TRBV2 with TRBJ1-1, with TRBD1 identical over 7 bases. This CDR3 has 13 amino acids. The trim removed 6 bases at V and 8 bases at J, leaving 9 bases unmatched. In germline, CDR1 is SNHLY, CDR2 FYNNEI. The entire variable domain, with the rest obtained from reference TRBV2 and TRBJ1-1, is as follows: EPEVTQTPSHQVTQMGQEVILRCVPISNHLYFYWYRQILGQKVEFLVSFYNNEISEKSEIFDDQFSVERPDGSNFTLKIRSTKLEDSAMYFCASSRDRTPEAFFGQGTRLTVV.

V gene TRBV2 combines with J gene TRBJ1-5; no reliable D call. Trimming took 3 bases from V and 4 from J, leaving 10 bases between them. The CDR3 sequence is 14 residues long. Per germline, CDR1 SNHLY and CDR2 FYNNEI. The CDR3 here is CASSDREENQPQHF. The CDR3 DNA is TGTGCCAGCAGTGACAGAGAAGAGAATCAGCCCCAGCATTTT.

CDR3: CASSRRAGRNNEQFF. The CDR3 nucleotides read TGTGCCAGCAGTAGACGGGCGGGGCGGAACAATGAGCAGTTCTTC. The rearrangement joins TRBV28 to TRBJ2-1; D possibly corresponds to TRBD2 (6 bases). The V end was cut by 5 bases, the J end by 5 bases, with 16 bases between. CDR1 and CDR2 from the germline V gene are MDHEN and SYDVKM. The CDR3 runs to 15 residues.

The chain joins TRBV6-1 to TRBJ1-4; no clear D. V dropped 1 base and J dropped 10 bases, with 13 bases sitting between them. CDR1 and CDR2 from the germline V gene are MNHNS and SASEGT. The CDR3 contains 14 residues. The DNA for the CDR3 is TGTGCCAGCAGTGAAGGCGGTGGTGGCGGAAAACTGTTTTTT. This translates into CASSEGGGGGKLFF.

This chain uses TRBV7-3 with TRBJ2-3; TRBD1 agrees at 9 bases. Germline CDR1 is SGHTA and CDR2 is FQGTGA. The CDR3 contains 19 residues. Trimming cost V 0 bases and J 2 bases; bases outside gene matches: 12. The CDR3 DNA is TGTGCCAGCAGCTTAACTTACAGGGGGCTGTGGGGTTCCACAGATACGCAGTATTTT. Its protein is CASSLTYRGLWGSTDTQYF. The variable domain in full, with the rest retrieved from reference TRBV7-3 and TRBJ2-3, is GAGVSQTPSNKVTEKGKYVELRCDPISGHTALYWYRQSLGQGPEFLIYFQGTGAADDSGLPNDRFFAVRPEGSVSTLKIQRTERGDSAVYLCASSLTYRGLWGSTDTQYFGPGTRLTVL.

J is TRBJ1-5 and V is TRBV10-1; D call uncertain. Trimming pared 7 bases from V and 4 bases from J, leaving 11 bases between. The CDR3 has 13 amino acids. Germline CDR1 is WNHNN and CDR2 is SYGVQD (reference sequence). The DNA for the CDR3 is TGCGCCAGCAAACGGGCCTCGAATCAGCCCCAGCATTTT. Amino acids: CASKRASNQPQHF.

The chain combines TRBV7-2 with TRBJ1-1, with TRBD1 matching over 7 bases. This CDR3 has 14 amino acids. Germline V gives CDR1 SGHTA, CDR2 FQGNSA. Trimming took 2 bases from V and 5 from J; bases not matched to a gene: 5. The chain's CDR3 is CASSLTGAKTEAFF. In DNA, the CDR3 is TGTGCCAGCAGCTTAACAGGGGCTAAAACTGAAGCTTTCTTT. Drawing the rest from reference TRBV7-2 and TRBJ1-1, the complete variable domain is GAGVSQSPSNKVTEKGKDVELRCDPISGHTALYWYRQSLGQGLEFLIYFQGNSAPDKSGLPSDRFSAERTGGSVSTLTIQRTQQEDSAVYLCASSLTGAKTEAFFGQGTRLTVV.

This rearrangement joins TRBV18 to TRBJ2-6; 7 nucleotides line up with TRBD1. CDR1 and CDR2 (germline): KGHSH, LQKENI. The CDR3 sequence is 17 residues long. The J segment lost 0 bases and the V segment lost 5 bases, leaving 7 bases of the junction unmatched. The CDR3 DNA is TGTGCCAGCTCAGTCGGACAGGCGGGCTCTGGGGCCAACGTCCTGACTTTC. Translation gives CASSVGQAGSGANVLTF.

The chain uses TRBV2 and TRBJ2-4; TRBD2 matches at 14 bases. CDR1 and CDR2 (germline): SNHLY, FYNNEI. With 6 bases clipped from V and 0 bases from J, the junction kept 4 bases outside the gene matches. This CDR3 contains 17 residues. The CDR3 is CASRGLAGDVAKNIQYF. CDR3 nucleotides: TGTGCCAGCAGGGGACTAGCGGGAGACGTAGCCAAAAACATTCAGTACTTC.

This chain links TRBV7-2 with TRBJ2-3, with D unclear. CDR3 length equals 15 residues. Germline V gene sequence: CDR1 SGHTA, CDR2 FQGNSA. V lost 2 bases, J lost 0 bases, and 9 bases lay in between. The CDR3, as DNA: TGTGCCAGCAGCTTATCCGGGCCTAGCACAGATACGCAGTATTTT. Protein product: CASSLSGPSTDTQYF.

The chain carries TRBV11-2 and TRBJ2-7, with 8 bases lining up with TRBD2. The CDR3 is made up of 14 amino acids. The junction had 9 bases not matched to a gene; V was cut back by 8 bases and J by 3 bases. The germline gives CDR1 SGHAT, CDR2 FQNNGV. The DNA of the CDR3 is TGTGCCAGCGGTAATAGAGCGGGAGTCTACGAGCAGTACTTC. It encodes CASGNRAGVYEQYF.

The chain employs TRBV27 and TRBJ2-3; the D is unclear. The CDR3 has 14 amino acids. Trimming cost V 6 bases and J 0 bases, with 10 bases left between them. Germline CDR1 MNHEY, CDR2 SMNVEV (reference sequence). CDR3 DNA: TGTGCCAGCAGGACCTCCACTAGCACAGATACGCAGTATTTT. Amino acid sequence: CASRTSTSTDTQYF.

The chain is built from TRBV4-2 and TRBJ2-1, with 9 nucleotides matching TRBD2. The CDR3 sequence is 16 residues long. Looked up from germline, CDR1 is LGHNA and CDR2 is YNFKEQ. V was pared by 4 bases and J by 1 base, with 5 bases of the junction left unmatched. CDR3 loop: CASSPGLASSYNEQFF. For the CDR3, the DNA is TGTGCCAGCAGCCCAGGACTAGCGTCTTCCTACAATGAGCAGTTCTTC.

This chain uses TRBV7-2 with TRBJ2-1; 7 nucleotides match TRBD2. After removal of 5 bases from V and 4 bases from J, the junction contained 11 bases not matched to a gene. The CDR3 extends over 16 amino acids. Germline values: CDR1 SGHTA, CDR2 FQGNSA. Here the CDR3 DNA reads TGTGCCAGCAGCCAGACGAGATCGCGGGGGTACAATGAGCAGTTCTTC. Protein: CASSQTRSRGYNEQFF.

The chain is built from TRBV7-8 and TRBJ2-3; 12 bases agree with TRBD2. The CDR3 consists of 17 residues. V lost 3 bases to trimming and J lost 5 bases; unmatched junction nucleotides: 9. Germline V gives CDR1 SGHVS, CDR2 FQNEAQ. The CDR3 sequence is CASSFTSGGTWRDTQYF. DNA of the CDR3: TGTGCCAGCAGCTTTACTAGCGGGGGGACCTGGAGAGATACGCAGTATTTT.

This rearrangement joins TRBV7-9 to TRBJ2-1; 11 bases map to TRBD2. CDR3 length equals 18 residues. Trimming removed 2 bases from V and 1 base from J; junction bases left unmatched: 7. Germline V gene data show CDR1 as SEHNR and CDR2 as FQNEAQ (reference sequence). In nucleotides, the CDR3 is TGTGCCAGCAGCTTATCTTCGCTAGCGGGGGGTTCCTACAATGAGCAGTTCTTC. Protein product: CASSLSSLAGGSYNEQFF. The variable domain in full, completed from reference TRBV7-9 and TRBJ2-1, reads DTGVSQNPRHKITKRGQNVTFRCDPISEHNRLYWYRQTLGQGPEFLTYFQNEAQLEKSRLLSDRFSAERPKGSFSTLEIQRTEQGDSAMYLCASSLSSLAGGSYNEQFFGPGTRLTVL.

This rearrangement joins TRBV28 to TRBJ2-3, with 11 bases aligning to TRBD2. The CDR3 is 15 residues long. The germline V gene has CDR1 MDHEN and CDR2 SYDVKM. Trimming at V came to 2 bases and at J to 7 bases, leaving 5 bases not matched to a gene. CDR3 amino acids: CASSLALAGGNTQYF. For the CDR3, the DNA is TGTGCCAGCAGTTTAGCTCTAGCGGGGGGAAATACGCAGTATTTT.

The rearrangement links TRBV6-1 to TRBJ1-5; perhaps TRBD1 as D (5 bases). From germline, CDR1 is MNHNS and CDR2 SASEGT. The CDR3 extends over 13 amino acids. The V gene lost 8 bases and the J gene lost 2 bases, with 10 bases spanning the gap. The CDR3 DNA sequence: TGTGCCAGCCAGGGTCGGGGCAATCAGCCCCAGCATTTT. Translated, it gives CASQGRGNQPQHF.

This chain joins TRBV10-2 and TRBJ1-4; 10 nucleotides match TRBD1. V was clipped by 3 bases and J by 0 bases; unmatched bases: 7. CDR3 length: 18 amino acids. Germline CDR1 is WSHSY and CDR2 is SAAADI. CDR3 nucleotides: TGCGCCAGCAGTGACGGACAGGGGGGATCTGCAACTAATGAAAAACTGTTTTTT. It translates to CASSDGQGGSATNEKLFF.

The chain uses TRBV29-1 and TRBJ1-2, with D unclear. CDR1 SQVTM and CDR2 ANQGSEA come from the germline V gene. The CDR3 sequence is 15 residues long. V was cut by 0 bases and J by 4 bases, with 15 bases left in between. CDR3 residues: CSVEDTLGSLYGYTF. The CDR3 bases are TGCAGCGTTGAAGACACTCTCGGCAGCCTCTATGGCTACACCTTC. The variable domain in full, completed from reference TRBV29-1 and TRBJ1-2, reads SAVISQKPSRDICQRGTSLTIQCQVDSQVTMMFWYRQQPGQSLTLIATANQGSEATYESGFVIDKFPISRPNLTFSTLTVSNMSPEDSSIYLCSVEDTLGSLYGYTFGSGTRLTVV.

A single count supports this clone. The V gene is TRBV6-1, the J gene TRBJ2-1; no clear D. The CDR3 spans 17 residues. Per germline, CDR1 MNHNS and CDR2 SASEGT. Deletions cut 4 bases from V and 0 bases from J, with 16 bases between. The CDR3 bases are TGTGCCAGCAGTGCAGTCTCTTTGGTCTCCTCCTACAATGAGCAGTTCTTC. Its translation: CASSAVSLVSSYNEQFF.

This clone was recorded only once. The rearrangement uses TRBV9 and TRBJ1-6; D uncertain. The CDR3 loop spans 14 amino acids. V was shortened by 4 bases and J by 10 bases, with 15 bases between the two germline ends. CDR1 SGDLS and CDR2 YYNGEE come from the germline V gene. The CDR3 region is CASSPPRSGSPLHF. The CDR3 DNA sequence: TGTGCCAGCAGCCCCCCTCGCAGTGGCTCACCCCTCCACTTT.

This clone was counted between two and nine times. The chain joins TRBV7-8 to TRBJ1-2; D not certain. This CDR3 is 13 amino acids long. V lost 1 base and J 5 bases, leaving 8 bases between the germline ends. Germline V gives CDR1 SGHVS, CDR2 FQNEAQ. The CDR3 sequence: CASSLEEEYGYTF. CDR3 bases: TGTGCCAGCAGCTTAGAAGAGGAATATGGCTACACCTTC.

The rearrangement uses TRBV2 and TRBJ2-3; maybe TRBD2 (6 bases). Germline V lookup: CDR1 SNHLY, CDR2 FYNNEI. The CDR3 length is 16 residues. V lost 6 bases and J 2 bases, leaving 18 bases between the germline ends. DNA for the CDR3: TGTGCCAGCAGCCAAGAGCAGGGAGGCGTCACAGATACGCAGTATTTT. This sequence encodes CASSQEQGGVTDTQYF.